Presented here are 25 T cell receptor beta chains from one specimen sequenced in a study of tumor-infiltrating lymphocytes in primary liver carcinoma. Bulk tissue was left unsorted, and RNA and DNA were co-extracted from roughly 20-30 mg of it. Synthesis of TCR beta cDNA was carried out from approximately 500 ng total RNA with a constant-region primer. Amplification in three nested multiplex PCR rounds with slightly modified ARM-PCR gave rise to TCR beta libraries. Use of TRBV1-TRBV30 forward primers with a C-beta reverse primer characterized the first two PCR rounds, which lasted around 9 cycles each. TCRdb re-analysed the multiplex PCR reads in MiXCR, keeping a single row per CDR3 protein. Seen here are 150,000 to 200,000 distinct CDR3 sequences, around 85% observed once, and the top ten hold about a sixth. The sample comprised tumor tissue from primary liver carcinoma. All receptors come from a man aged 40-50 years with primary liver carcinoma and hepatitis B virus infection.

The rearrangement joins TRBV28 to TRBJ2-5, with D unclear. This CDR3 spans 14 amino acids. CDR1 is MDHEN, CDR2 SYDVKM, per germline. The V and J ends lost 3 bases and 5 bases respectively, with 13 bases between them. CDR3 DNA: TGTGCCAGCAGTTTTCTAGGGAAAGCGGAGACCCAGTACTTC. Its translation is CASSFLGKAETQYF.

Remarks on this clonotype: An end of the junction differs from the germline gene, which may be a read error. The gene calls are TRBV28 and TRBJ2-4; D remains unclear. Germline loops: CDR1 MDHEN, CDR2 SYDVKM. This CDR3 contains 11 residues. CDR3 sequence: CASSPVLIRYF. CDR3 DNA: TGTGCCAGCAGTCCGGTACTTATTCGGTACTTC. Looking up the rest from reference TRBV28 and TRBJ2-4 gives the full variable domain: DVKVTQSSRYLVKRTGEKVFLECVQDMDHENMFWYRQDPGLGLRLIYFSYDVKMKEKGDIPEGYSVSREKKERFSLILESASTNQTSMYLCASSPVLIRYFGAGTRLSVL.

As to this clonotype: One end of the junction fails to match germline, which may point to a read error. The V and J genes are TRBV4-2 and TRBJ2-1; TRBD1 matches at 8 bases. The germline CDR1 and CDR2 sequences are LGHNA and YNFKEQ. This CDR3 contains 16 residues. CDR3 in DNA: TGTGCCTGCAGCCGACGGACAGGGTCAGGTGTAAATGAGCAGTCCTTC. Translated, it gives CACSRRTGSGVNEQSF.

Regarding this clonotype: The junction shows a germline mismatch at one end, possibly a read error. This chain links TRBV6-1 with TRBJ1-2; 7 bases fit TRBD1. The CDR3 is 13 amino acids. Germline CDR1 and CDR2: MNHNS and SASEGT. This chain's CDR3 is CASTTGQSYDYTF. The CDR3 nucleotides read TGTGCCAGCACTACGGGACAGTCATATGACTACACCTTC.

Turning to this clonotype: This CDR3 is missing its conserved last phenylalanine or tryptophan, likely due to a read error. This CDR3 is CACSYEVPYEQYI. In DNA, the CDR3 is TGTGCCTGCAGTTACGAGGTACCCTACGAGCAGTACATT. The gene calls are TRBV6-2 or TRBV6-3 and TRBJ2-7; D uncertain. There are 13 residues in the CDR3. Germline assignment: CDR1 MNHEY and CDR2 SVGEGT.

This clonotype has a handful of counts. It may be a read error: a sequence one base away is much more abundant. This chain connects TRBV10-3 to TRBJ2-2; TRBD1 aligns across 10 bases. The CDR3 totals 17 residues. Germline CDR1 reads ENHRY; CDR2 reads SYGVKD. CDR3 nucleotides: TGTACCATCAGTGAGTCGCGGACAGGGGGAGTAGGCGGGGAGCTGTTTTTT. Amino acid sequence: CTISESRTGGVGGELFF.

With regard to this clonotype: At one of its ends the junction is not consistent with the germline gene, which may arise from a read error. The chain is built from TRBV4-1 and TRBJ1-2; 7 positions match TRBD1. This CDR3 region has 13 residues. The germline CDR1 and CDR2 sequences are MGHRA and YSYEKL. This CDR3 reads CASSQGQRGVYIF. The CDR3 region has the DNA TGCGCCAGCAGCCAGGGACAGAGGGGTGTCTACATCTTC.

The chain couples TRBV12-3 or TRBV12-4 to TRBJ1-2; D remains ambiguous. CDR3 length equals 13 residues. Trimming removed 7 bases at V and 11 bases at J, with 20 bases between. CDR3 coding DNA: TGTGCCAGCACCTCCCAGAGCGGCGGTGGTTACACCTTC. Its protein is CASTSQSGGGYTF.

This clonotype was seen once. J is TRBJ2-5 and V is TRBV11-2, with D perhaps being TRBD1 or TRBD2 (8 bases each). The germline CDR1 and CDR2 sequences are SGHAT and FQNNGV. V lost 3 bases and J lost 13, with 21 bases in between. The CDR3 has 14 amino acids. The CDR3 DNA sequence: TGTGCCAGCAGCTTCAGCGGGGGACAGGAGACCAGGTACTTC. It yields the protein CASSFSGGQETRYF.

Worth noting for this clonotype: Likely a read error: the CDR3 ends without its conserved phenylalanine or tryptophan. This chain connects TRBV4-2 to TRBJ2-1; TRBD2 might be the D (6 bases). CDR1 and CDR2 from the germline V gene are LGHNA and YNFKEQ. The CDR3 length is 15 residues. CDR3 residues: CARSHWRGTYNEQFL. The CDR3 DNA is TGTGCCAGAAGCCATTGGCGGGGCACCTACAATGAGCAGTTCCTC.

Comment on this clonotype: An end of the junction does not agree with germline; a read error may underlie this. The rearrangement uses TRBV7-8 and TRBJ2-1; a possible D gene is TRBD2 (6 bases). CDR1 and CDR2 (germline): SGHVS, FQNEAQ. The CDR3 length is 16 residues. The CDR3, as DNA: TGTGTCAGCAGCTTATTTGTGACGAGCGGGTACAATGAGCTGTTCTTC. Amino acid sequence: CVSSLFVTSGYNELFF.

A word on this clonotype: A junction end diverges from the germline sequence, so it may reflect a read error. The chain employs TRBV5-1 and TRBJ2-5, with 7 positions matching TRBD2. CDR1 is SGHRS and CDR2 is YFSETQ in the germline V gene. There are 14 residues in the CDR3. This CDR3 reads CASSLVLAEDTQYF. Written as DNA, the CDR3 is TGCGCCAGCAGCTTGGTCCTAGCGGAAGATACCCAGTATTTC.

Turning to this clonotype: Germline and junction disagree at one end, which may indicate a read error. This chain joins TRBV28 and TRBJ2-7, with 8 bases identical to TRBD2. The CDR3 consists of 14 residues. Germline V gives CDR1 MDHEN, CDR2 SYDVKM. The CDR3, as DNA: TGTGCCATCTTTACTAGCGGAAACCTCTACGAACAGTACTTC. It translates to CAIFTSGNLYEQYF.

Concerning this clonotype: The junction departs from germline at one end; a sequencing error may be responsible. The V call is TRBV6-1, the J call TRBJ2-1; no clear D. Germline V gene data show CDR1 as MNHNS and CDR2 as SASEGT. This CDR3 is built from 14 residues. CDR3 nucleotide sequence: TGTGCGAGCAGTGGAATACTACCACGGAATGAGCAGTTCTTC. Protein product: CASSGILPRNEQFF.

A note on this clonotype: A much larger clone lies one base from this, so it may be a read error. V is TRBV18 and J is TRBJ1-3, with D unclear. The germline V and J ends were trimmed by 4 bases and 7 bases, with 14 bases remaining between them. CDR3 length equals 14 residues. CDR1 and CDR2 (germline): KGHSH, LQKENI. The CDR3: CASSLTAEGNTIYF. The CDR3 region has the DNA TGTGCCAGCTCACTGACGGCTGAGGGCAACACCATATATTTT.

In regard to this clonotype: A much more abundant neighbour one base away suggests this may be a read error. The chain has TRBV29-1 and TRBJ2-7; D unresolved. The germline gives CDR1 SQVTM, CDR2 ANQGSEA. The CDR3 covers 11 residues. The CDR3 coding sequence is TGCAGCGTTGGTATTACCTACGAGCAGTGCTTC. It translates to CSVGITYEQCF.

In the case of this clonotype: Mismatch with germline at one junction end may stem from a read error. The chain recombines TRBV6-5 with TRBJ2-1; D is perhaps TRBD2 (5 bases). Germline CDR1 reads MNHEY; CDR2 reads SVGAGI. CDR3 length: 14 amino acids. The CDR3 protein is CVSSRPADYYEQFF. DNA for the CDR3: TGTGTCAGCAGTCGACCAGCGGATTACTATGAGCAGTTCTTC.

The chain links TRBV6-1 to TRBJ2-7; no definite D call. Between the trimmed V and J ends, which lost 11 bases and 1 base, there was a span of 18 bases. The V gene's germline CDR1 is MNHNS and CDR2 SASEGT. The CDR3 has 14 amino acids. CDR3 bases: TGTGCCTGTACAAGCGTGAGTTTGTCCTACGAGCAGTACTTC. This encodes CACTSVSLSYEQYF.

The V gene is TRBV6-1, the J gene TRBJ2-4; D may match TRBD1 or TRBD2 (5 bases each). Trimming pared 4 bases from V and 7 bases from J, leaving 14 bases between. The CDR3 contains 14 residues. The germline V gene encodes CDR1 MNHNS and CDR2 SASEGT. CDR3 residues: CASSAEGTHNIQYF. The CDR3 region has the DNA TGTGCCAGCAGTGCAGAGGGGACGCATAACATTCAGTACTTC.

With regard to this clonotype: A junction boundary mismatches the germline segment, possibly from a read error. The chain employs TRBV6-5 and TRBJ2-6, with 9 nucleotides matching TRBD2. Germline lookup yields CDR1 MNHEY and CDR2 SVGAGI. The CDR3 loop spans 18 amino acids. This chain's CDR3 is CASSYKPSGITGANVLIF. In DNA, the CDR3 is TGTGCCAGCAGTTACAAACCTAGCGGGATTACTGGGGCCAACGTCCTGATTTTC.

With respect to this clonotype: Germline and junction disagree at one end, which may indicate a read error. CDR3: CAISQDSGPAYNEQFF. CDR3 sequence (DNA): TGCGCCATCAGCCAAGATAGCGGGCCAGCCTACAATGAACAGTTCTTC. This chain joins TRBV4-3 and TRBJ2-1; 7 nucleotides match TRBD2. CDR1 and CDR2 (germline): LGHNA, YSLEER. The CDR3 sequence is 16 residues long.

The CDR3 nucleotides are TGTGCCAGTAGCCCTAGCTCAATCCAGGGTACTGAGTGGGAGACCCAGTACTTC. Translating gives CASSPSSIQGTEWETQYF. The chain recombines TRBV11-2 with TRBJ2-5; TRBD1 or TRBD2 may be the D gene (5 bases each). The germline V gene encodes CDR1 SGHAT and CDR2 FQNNGV. The CDR3 covers 18 residues. The V end lost 9 bases, the J end lost 5 bases, and 31 bases lay between the germline ends.

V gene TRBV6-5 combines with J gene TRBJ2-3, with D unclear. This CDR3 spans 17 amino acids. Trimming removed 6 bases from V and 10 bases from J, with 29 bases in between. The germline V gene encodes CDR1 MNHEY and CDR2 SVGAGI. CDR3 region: CASSSITLGQAGMAQYF. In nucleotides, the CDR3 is TGTGCCAGCAGCTCAATCACACTCGGCCAGGCTGGCATGGCGCAGTATTTT.

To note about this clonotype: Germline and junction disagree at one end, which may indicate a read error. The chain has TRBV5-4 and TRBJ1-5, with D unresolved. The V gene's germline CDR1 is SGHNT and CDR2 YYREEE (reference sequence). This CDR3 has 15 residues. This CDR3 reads CASSLGGYSSQPHHF. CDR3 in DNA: TGTGCCAGCAGCTTGGGGGGTTATAGCAGTCAGCCCCATCATTTT.

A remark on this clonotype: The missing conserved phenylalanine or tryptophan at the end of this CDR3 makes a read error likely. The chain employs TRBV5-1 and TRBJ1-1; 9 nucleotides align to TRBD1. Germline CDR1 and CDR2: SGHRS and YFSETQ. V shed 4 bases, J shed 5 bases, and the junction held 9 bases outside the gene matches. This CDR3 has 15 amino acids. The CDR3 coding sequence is TGCGCCAGCAGCACCGGACAGGGGAGGGGTACTGAAGCTTTCTAT. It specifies CASSTGQGRGTEAFY.